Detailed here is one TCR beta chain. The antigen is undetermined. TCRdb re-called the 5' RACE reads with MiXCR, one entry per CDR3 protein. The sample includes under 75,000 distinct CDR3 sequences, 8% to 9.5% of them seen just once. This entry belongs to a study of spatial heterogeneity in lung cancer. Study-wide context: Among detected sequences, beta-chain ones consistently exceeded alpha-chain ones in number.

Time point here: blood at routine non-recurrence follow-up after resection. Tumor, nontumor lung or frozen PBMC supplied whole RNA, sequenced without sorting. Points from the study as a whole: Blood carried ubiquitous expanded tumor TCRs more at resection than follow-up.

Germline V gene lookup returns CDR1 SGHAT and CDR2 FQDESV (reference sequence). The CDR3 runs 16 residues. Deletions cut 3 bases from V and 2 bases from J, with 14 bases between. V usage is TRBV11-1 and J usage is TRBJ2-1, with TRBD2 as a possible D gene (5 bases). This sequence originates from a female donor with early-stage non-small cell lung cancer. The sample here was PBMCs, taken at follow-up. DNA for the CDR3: TGTGCCAGCAGCTTTGGTCCTCCTAGCACCTACAATGAGCAGTTCTTC. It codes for CASSFGPPSTYNEQFF.